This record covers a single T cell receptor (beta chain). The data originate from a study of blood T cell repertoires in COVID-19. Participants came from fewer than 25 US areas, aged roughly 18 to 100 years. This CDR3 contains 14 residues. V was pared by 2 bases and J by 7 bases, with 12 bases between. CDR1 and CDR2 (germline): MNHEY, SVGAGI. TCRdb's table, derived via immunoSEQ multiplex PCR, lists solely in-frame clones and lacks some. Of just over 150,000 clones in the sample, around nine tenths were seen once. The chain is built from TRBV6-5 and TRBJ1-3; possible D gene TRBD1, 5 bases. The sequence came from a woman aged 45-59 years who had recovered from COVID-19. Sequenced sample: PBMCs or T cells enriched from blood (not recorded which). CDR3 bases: TGTGCCAGCAGTTACGGGGCCAGCGGGAACACCATATATTTT. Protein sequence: CASSYGASGNTIYF.